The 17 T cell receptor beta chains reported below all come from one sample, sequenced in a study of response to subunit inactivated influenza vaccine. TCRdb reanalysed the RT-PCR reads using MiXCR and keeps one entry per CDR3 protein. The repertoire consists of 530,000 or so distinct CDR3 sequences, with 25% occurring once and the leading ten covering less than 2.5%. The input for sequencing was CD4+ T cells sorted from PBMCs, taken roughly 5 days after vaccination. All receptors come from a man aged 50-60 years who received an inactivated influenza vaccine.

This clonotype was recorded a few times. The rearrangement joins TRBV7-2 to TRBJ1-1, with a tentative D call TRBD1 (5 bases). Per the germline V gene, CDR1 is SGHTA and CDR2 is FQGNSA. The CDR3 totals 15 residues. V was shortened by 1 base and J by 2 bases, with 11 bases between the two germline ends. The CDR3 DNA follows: TGTGCCAGCAGCTTAGAATCAGGGCGAAACACTGAAGCTTTCTTT. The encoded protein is CASSLESGRNTEAFF.

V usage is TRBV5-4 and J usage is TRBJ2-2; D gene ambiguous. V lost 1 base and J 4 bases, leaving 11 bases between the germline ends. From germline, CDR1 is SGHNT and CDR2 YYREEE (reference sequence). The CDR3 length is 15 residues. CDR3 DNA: TGTGCCAGCAGCTTGAGGTGGCCGGGCACCGGGGAGCTGTTTTTT. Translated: CASSLRWPGTGELFF.

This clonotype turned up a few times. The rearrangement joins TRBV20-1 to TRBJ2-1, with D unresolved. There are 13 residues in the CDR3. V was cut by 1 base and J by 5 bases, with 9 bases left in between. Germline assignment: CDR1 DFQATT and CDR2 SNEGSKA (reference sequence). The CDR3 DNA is TGCAGTGCTAGAGTCGGAAACAACAATGAGCAGTTCTTC. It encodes CSARVGNNNEQFF.

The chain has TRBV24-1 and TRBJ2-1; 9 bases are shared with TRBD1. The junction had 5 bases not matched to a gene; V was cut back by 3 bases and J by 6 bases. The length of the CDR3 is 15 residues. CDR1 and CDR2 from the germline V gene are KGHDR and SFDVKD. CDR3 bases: TGTGCCACCAGTGATGCGGGACAGGGACTCAATGAGCAGTTCTTC. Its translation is CATSDAGQGLNEQFF.

This CDR3 reads CASSSKQGMLAKNIQYF. The CDR3 bases are TGTGCCAGCAGTTCAAAACAGGGGATGCTAGCCAAAAACATTCAGTACTTC. The chain joins TRBV28 to TRBJ2-4; 7 nucleotides match TRBD1. Germline V gene sequence: CDR1 MDHEN, CDR2 SYDVKM. CDR3 length: 17 residues. V dropped 4 bases and J dropped 0; count of bases not matched to a gene: 9.

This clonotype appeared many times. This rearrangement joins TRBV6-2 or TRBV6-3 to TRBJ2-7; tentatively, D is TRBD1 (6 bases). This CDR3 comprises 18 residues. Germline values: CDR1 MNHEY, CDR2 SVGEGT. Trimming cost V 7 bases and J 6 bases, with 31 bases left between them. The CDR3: CASTQPLGIRGISSEQYF. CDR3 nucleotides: TGTGCCAGCACCCAACCCCTGGGAATTAGGGGGATATCATCCGAGCAGTACTTC.

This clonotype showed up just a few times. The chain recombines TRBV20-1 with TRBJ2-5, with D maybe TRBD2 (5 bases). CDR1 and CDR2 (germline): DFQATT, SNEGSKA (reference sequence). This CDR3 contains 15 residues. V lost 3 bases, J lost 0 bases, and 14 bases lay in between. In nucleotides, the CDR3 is TGCAGTGCTAGTTCTAGCAGCCCGTACCAAGAGACCCAGTACTTC. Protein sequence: CSASSSSPYQETQYF.

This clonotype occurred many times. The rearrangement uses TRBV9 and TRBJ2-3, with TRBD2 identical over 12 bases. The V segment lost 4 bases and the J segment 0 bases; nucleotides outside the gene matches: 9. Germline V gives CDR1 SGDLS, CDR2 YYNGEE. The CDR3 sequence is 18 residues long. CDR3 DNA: TGTGCCAGCAGCAACGCCCCGACTAGCGGGAGAAGCACAGATACGCAGTATTTT. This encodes CASSNAPTSGRSTDTQYF.

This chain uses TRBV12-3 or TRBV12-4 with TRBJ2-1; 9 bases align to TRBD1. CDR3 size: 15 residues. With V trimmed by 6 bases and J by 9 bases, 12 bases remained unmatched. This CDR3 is CASSPGGTGLVEQFF. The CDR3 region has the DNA TGTGCCAGCAGCCCCGGAGGGACAGGGTTAGTTGAGCAGTTCTTC.

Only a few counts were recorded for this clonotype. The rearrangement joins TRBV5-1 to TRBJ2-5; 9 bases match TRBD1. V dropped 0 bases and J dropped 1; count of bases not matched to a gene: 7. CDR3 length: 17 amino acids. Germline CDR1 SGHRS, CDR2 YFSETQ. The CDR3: CASSLVGLGQGQETQYF. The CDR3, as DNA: TGCGCCAGCAGCTTGGTCGGCTTGGGACAGGGCCAAGAGACCCAGTACTTC.

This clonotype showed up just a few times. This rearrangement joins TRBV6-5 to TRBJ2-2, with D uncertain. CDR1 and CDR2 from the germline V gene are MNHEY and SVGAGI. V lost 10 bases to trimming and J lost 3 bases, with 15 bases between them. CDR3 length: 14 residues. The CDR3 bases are TGTGCCACCACTTCTACATATGACACCGGGGAGCTGTTTTTT. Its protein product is CATTSTYDTGELFF.

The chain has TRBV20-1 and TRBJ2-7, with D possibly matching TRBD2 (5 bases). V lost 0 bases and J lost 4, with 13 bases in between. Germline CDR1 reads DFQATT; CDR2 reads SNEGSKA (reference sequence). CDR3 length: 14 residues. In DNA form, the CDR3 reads TGCAGTGCTAGAGATCCGGTCGGGGTTTACGAGCAGTACTTC. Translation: CSARDPVGVYEQYF.

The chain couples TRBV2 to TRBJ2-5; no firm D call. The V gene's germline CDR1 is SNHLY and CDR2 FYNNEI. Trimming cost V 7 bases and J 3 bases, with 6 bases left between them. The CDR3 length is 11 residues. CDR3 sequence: CASKREETQYF. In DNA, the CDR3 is TGTGCCAGCAAGCGAGAAGAGACCCAGTACTTC.

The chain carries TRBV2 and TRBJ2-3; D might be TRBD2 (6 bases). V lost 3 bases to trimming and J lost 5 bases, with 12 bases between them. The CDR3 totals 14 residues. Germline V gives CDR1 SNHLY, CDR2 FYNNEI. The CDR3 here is CASSDRGRGDTQYF. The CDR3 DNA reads TGTGCCAGCAGTGATCGGGGGAGAGGAGATACGCAGTATTTT.

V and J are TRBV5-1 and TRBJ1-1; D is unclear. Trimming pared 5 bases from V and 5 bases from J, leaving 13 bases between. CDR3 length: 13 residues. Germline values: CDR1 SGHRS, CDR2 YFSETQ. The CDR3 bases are TGCGCCAGCAGTCTTCCCCCTACTACTGAAGCTTTCTTT. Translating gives CASSLPPTTEAFF. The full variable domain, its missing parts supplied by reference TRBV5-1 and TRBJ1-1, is KAGVTQTPRYLIKTRGQQVTLSCSPISGHRSVSWYQQTPGQGLQFLFEYFSETQRNKGNFPGRFSGRQFSNSRSEMNVSTLELGDSALYLCASSLPPTTEAFFGQGTRLTVV.

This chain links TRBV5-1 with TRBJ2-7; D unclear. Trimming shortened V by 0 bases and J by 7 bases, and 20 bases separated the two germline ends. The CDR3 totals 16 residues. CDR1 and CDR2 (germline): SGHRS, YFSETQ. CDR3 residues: CASSLVDPRVAGEQYF. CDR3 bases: TGCGCCAGCAGCTTGGTGGATCCAAGGGTCGCCGGGGAGCAGTACTTC.

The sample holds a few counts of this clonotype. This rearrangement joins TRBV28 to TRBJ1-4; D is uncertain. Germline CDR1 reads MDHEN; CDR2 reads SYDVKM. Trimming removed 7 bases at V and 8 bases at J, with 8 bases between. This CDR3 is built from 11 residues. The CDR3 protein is CASKGREKLFF. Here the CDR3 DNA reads TGTGCCAGCAAAGGACGGGAAAAACTGTTTTTT.